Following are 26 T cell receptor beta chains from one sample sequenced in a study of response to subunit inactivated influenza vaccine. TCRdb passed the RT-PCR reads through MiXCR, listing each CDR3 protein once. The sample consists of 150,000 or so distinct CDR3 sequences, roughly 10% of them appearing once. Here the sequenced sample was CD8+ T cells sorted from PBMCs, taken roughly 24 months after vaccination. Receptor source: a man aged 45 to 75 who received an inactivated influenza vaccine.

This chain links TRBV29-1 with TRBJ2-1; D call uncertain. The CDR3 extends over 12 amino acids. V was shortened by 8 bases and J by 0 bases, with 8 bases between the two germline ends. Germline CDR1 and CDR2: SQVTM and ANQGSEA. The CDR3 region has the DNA TGCAGCATACAGAGCTCCTACAATGAGCAGTTCTTC. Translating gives CSIQSSYNEQFF.

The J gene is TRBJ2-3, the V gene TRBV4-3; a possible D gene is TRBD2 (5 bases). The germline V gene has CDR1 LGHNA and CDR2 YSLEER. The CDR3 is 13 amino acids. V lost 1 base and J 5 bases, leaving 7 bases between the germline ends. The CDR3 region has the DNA TGCGCCAGCAGCCAAGTAGAGGGAGATACGCAGTATTTT. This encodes CASSQVEGDTQYF.

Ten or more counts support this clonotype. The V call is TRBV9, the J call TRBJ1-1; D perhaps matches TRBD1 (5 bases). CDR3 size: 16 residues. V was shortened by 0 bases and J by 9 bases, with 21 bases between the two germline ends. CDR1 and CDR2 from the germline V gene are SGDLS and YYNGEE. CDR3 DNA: TGTGCCAGCAGCGTAGCTGAGGGGATCGGTCGGGTGAAAGCTTTCTTT. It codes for CASSVAEGIGRVKAFF.

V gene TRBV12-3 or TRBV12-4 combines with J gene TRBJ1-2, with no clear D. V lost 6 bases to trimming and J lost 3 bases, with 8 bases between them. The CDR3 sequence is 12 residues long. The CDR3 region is CASSLLYYGYTF. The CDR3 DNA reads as TGTGCCAGCAGCCTCTTATACTATGGCTACACCTTC.

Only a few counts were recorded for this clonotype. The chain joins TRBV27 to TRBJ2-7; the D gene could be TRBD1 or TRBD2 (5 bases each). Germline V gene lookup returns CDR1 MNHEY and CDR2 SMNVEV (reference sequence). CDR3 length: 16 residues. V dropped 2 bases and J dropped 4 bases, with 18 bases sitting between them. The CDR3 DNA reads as TGTGCCAGCAGTTTACTCGGTACGAGGGGAGCTTACGAGCAGTACTTC. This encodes CASSLLGTRGAYEQYF.

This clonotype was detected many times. The CDR3 sequence is CASKDTNGNTIYF. CDR3 sequence (DNA): TGTGCCAGCAAGGACACGAATGGAAACACCATATATTTT. The gene calls are TRBV7-9 and TRBJ1-3, with D tentatively TRBD1 (5 bases). The CDR3 consists of 13 residues. Trimming took off 7 bases at V and 3 bases at J, with 10 bases between the two ends. The germline V gene encodes CDR1 SEHNR and CDR2 FQNEAQ (reference sequence).

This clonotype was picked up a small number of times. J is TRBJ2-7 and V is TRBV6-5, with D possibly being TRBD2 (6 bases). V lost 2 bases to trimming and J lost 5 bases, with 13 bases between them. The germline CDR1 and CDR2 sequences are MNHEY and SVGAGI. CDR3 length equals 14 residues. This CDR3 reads CASSYGTGGNEQYF. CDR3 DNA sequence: TGTGCCAGCAGTTACGGTACCGGGGGTAACGAGCAGTACTTC.

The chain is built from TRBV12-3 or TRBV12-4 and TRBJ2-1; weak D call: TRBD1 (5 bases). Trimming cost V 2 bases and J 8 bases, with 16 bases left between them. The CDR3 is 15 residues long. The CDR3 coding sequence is TGTGCCAGCAGTTTATGGACAAGGATTGACTATGAGCAGTTCTTC. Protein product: CASSLWTRIDYEQFF.

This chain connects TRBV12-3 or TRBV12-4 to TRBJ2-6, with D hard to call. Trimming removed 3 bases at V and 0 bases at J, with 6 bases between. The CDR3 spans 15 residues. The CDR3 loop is CASSLGFSGANVLTF. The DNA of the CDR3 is TGTGCCAGCAGTTTGGGTTTCTCTGGGGCCAACGTCCTGACTTTC.

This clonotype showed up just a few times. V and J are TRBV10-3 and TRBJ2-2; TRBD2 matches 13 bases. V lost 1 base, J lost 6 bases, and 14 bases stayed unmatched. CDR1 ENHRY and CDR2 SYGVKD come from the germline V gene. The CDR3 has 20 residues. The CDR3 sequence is CAISEYRTSGGVGIAGELFF. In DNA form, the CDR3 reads TGTGCCATCAGTGAGTACCGGACTAGCGGGGGCGTCGGAATTGCCGGGGAGCTGTTTTTT.

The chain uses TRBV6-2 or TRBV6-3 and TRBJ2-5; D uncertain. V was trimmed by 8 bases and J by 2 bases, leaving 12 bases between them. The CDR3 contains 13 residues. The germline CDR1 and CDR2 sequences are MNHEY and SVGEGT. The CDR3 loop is CASETVSQETQYF. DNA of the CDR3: TGTGCCAGCGAAACAGTATCACAAGAGACCCAGTACTTC.

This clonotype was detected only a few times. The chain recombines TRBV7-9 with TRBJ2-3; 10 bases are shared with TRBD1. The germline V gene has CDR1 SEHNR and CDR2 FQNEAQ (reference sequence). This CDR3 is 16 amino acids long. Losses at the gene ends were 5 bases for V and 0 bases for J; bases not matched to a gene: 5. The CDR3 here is CASSPRQGASTDTQYF. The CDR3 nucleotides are TGTGCCAGCAGCCCCCGACAGGGGGCAAGCACAGATACGCAGTATTTT.

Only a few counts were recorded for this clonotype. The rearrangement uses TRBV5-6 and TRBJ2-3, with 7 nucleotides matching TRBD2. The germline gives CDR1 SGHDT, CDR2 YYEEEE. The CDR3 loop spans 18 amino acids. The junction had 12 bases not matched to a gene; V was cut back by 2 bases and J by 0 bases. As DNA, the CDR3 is TGTGCCAGCAGCTTAAGTATGTCTAGCGGTTATAGCACAGATACGCAGTATTTT. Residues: CASSLSMSSGYSTDTQYF.

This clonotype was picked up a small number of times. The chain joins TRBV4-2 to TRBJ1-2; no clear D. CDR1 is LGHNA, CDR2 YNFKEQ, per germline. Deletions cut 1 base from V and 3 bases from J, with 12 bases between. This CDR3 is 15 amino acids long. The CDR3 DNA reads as TGTGCCAGCAGCCAAGTATTAAGTTACTACTATGGCTACACCTTC. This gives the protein CASSQVLSYYYGYTF.

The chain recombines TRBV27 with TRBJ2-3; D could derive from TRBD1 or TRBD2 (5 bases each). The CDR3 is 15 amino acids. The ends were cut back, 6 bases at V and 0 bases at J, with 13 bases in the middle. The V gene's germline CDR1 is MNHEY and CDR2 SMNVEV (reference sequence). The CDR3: CASSPGAASTDTQYF. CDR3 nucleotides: TGTGCCAGCAGCCCCGGGGCAGCTAGCACAGATACGCAGTATTTT.

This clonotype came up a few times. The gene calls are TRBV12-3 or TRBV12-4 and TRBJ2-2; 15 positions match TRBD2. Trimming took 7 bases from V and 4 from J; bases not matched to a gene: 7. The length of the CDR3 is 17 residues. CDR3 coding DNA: TGTGCCAGCAACCCGGGACTAGCGGGAGGTGGCACCGGGGAGCTGTTTTTT. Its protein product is CASNPGLAGGGTGELFF.

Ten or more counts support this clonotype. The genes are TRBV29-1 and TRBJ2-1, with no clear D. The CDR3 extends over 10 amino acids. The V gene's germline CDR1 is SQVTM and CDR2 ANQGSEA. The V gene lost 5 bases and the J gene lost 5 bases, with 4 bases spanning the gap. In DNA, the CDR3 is TGCAGCGTTCTCGACAATGAGCAGTTCTTC. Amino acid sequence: CSVLDNEQFF.

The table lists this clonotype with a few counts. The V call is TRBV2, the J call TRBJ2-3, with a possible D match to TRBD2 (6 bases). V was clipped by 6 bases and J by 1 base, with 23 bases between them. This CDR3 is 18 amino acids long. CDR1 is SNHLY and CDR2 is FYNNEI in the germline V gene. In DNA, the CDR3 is TGTGCCAGCAGCGCATCACTTACTAGCCTTCTCCGCACAGATACGCAGTATTTT. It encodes CASSASLTSLLRTDTQYF.

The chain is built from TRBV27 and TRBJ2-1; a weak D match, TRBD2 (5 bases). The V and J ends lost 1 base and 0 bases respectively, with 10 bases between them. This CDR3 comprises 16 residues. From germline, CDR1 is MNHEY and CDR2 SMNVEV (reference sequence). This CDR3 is CASSLLLGSSYNEQFF. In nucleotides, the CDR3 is TGTGCCAGCAGTTTATTGTTGGGGAGCTCCTACAATGAGCAGTTCTTC.

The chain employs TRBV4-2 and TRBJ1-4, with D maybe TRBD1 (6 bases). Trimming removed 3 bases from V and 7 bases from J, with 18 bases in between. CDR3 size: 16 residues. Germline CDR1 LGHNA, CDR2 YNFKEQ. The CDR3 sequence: CASSQGVRGRIEKLFF. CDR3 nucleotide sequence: TGTGCCAGCAGCCAGGGCGTTCGGGGGCGGATTGAAAAACTGTTTTTT.

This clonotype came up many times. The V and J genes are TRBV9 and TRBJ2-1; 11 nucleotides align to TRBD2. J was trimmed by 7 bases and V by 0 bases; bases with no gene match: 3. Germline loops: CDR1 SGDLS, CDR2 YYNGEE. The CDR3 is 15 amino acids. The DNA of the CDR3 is TGTGCCAGCAGCGTAGGGGCTAGCGGGGGGAATGAGCAGTTCTTC. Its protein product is CASSVGASGGNEQFF.

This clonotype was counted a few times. The CDR3 region is CASSGRDREADTQYF. The CDR3 coding sequence is TGTGCCAGCAGTGGCCGGGACAGGGAGGCAGATACGCAGTATTTT. The chain has TRBV6-2 or TRBV6-3 and TRBJ2-3; the match to TRBD1 covers 9 bases. V gave up 5 bases and J gave up 4 bases; unmatched junction bases: 7. Germline CDR1 is MNHEY and CDR2 is SVGEGT. The CDR3 sequence is 15 residues long.

The CDR3 DNA is TGTGCCCGCGCCCGTCCTGGGGGCTACACCTTC. Translation gives CARARPGGYTF. The chain employs TRBV2 and TRBJ1-2; D ambiguous. Germline V CDR1 and CDR2: SNHLY, FYNNEI. This CDR3 contains 11 residues. V dropped 11 bases and J dropped 8 bases, with 15 bases sitting between them. Complete variable domain (other parts from reference TRBV2 and TRBJ1-2): EPEVTQTPSHQVTQMGQEVILRCVPISNHLYFYWYRQILGQKVEFLVSFYNNEISEKSEIFDDQFSVERPDGSNFTLKIRSTKLEDSAMYFCARARPGGYTFGSGTRLTVV.

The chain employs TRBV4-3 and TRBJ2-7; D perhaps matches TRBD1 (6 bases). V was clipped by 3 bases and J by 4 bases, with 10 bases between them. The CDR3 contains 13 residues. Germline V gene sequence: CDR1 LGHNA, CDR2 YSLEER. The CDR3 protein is CASSQFRGYEQYF. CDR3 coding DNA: TGCGCCAGCAGCCAGTTCAGGGGTTACGAGCAGTACTTC.

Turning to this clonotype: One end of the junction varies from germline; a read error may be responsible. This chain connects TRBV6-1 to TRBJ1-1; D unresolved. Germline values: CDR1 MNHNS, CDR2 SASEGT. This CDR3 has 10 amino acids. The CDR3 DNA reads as TGTGCCAGCTTGGATTTTGAACCTTTCTTT. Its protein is CASLDFEPFF.

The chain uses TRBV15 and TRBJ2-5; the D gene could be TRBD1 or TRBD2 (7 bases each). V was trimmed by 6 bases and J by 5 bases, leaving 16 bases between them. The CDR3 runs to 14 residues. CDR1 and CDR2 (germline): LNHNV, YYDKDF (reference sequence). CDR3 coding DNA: TGTGCCACCAGTACATACAGGGGAGGGGAGACCCAGTACTTC. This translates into CATSTYRGGETQYF.